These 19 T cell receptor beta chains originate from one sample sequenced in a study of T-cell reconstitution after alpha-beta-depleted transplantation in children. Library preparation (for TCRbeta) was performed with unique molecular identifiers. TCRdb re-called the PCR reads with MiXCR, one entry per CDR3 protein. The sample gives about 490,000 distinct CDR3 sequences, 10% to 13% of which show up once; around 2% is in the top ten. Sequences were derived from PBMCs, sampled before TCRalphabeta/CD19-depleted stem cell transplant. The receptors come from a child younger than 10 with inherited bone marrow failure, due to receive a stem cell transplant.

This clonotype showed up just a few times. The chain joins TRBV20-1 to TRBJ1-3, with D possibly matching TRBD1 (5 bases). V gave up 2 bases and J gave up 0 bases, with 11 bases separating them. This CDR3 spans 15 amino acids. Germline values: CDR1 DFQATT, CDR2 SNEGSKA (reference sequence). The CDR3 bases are TGCAGTGCTAGACACAAGAGGGGCTCTGGAAACACCATATATTTT. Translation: CSARHKRGSGNTIYF.

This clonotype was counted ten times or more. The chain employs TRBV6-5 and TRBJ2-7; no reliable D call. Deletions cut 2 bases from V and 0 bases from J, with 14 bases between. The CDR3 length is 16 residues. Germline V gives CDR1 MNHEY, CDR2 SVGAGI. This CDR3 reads CASSYDDPSGSYEQYF. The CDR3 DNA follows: TGTGCCAGCAGTTACGACGACCCATCCGGCTCCTACGAGCAGTACTTC.

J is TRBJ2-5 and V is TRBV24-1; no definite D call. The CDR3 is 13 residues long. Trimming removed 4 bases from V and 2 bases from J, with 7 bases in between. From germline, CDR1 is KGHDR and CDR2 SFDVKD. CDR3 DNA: TGTGCCACCAGTGAACCAGAACAAGAGACCCAGTACTTC. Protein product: CATSEPEQETQYF.

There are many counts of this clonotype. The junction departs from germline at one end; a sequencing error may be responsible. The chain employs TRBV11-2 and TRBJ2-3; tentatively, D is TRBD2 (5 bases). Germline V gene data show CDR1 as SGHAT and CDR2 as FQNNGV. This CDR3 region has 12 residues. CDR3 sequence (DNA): TGTTCCAGCAGCCGGCCTAGCCTCGCGCAGTATTTT. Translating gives CSSSRPSLAQYF.

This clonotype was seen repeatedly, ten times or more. The chain's CDR3 is CASSFVVNQETQYF. The CDR3 bases are TGCGCCAGCAGCTTTGTTGTCAACCAAGAGACCCAGTACTTC. The chain is built from TRBV5-1 and TRBJ2-5; D is unclear. V lost 2 bases and J 0 bases, leaving 8 bases between the germline ends. The germline gives CDR1 SGHRS, CDR2 YFSETQ. The length of the CDR3 is 14 residues.

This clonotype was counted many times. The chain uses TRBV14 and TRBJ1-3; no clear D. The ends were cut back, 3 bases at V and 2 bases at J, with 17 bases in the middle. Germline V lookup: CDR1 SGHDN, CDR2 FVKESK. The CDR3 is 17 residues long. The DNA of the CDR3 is TGTGCCAGCAGCCAGGATCCCGGGCCTCAACCTGGAAACACCATATATTTT. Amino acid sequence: CASSQDPGPQPGNTIYF.

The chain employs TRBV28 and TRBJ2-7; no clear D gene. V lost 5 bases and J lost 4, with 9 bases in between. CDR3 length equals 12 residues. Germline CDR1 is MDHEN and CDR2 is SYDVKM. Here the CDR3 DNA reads TGTGCCAGCAGTGCCCAGCAATACGAGCAGTACTTC. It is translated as CASSAQQYEQYF.

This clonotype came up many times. Here the CDR3 reads CATSDLRQGFGYTF. The CDR3 bases are TGTGCCACCAGTGATTTGCGACAGGGTTTTGGCTACACCTTC. The rearrangement links TRBV24-1 to TRBJ1-2, with 7 bases fitting TRBD1. CDR1 and CDR2 (germline): KGHDR, SFDVKD. The CDR3 loop spans 14 amino acids. V lost 0 bases and J lost 7; bases outside the gene matches: 4.

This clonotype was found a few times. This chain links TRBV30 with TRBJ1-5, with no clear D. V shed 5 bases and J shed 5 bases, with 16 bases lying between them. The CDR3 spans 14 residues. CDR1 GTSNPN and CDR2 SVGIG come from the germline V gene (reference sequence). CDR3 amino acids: CAWAHGEPYQPQHF. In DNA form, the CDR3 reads TGTGCCTGGGCCCACGGGGAGCCTTATCAGCCCCAGCATTTT.

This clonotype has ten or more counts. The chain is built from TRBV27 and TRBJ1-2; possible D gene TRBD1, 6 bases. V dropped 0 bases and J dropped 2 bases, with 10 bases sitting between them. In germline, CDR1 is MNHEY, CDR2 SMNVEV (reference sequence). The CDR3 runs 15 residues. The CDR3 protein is CASSLSIGGNYGYTF. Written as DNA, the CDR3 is TGTGCCAGCAGTTTATCGATAGGGGGGAACTATGGCTACACCTTC.

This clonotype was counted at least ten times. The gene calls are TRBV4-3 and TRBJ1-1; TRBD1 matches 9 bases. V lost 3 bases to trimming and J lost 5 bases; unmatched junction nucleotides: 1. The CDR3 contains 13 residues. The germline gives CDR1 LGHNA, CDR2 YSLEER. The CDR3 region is CASSQGTGTEAFF. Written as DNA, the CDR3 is TGCGCCAGCAGCCAGGGGACAGGGACTGAAGCTTTCTTT.

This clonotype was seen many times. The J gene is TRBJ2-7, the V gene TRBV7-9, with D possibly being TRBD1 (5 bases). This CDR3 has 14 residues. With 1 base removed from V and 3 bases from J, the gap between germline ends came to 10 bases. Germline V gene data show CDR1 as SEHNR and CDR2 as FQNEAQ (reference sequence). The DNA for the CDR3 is TGTGCCAGCAGCTTAGGGACAACATTCTACGAGCAGTACTTC. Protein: CASSLGTTFYEQYF.

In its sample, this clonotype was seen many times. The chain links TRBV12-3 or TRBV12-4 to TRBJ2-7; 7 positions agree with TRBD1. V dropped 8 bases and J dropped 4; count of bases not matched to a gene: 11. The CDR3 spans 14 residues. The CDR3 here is CASQRSDREYEQYF. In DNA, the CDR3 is TGTGCCAGCCAAAGGAGCGACAGGGAGTACGAGCAGTACTTC.

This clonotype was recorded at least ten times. The CDR3 loop reads CASSPGQKETQYF. CDR3 in DNA: TGTGCCAGCTCACCGGGACAAAAAGAGACCCAGTACTTC. This rearrangement joins TRBV18 to TRBJ2-5; the D gene is possibly TRBD1 (6 bases). The CDR3 is 13 amino acids. Trimming took 3 bases from V and 3 from J, leaving 8 bases between them. Germline assignment: CDR1 KGHSH and CDR2 LQKENI.

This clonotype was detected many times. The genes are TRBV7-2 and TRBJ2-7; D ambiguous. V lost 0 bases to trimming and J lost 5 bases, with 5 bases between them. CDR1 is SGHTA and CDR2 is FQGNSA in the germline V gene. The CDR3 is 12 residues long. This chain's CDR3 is CASSLATHEQYF. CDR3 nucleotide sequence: TGTGCCAGCAGCTTAGCAACCCACGAGCAGTACTTC.

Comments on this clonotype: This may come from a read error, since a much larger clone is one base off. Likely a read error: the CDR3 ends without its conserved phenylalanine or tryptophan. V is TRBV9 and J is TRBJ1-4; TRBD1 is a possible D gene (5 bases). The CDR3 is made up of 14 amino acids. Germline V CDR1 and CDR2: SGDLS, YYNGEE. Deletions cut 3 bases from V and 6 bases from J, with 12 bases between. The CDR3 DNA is TGTGCCAGCAGCGCCGCAGCAGGGCATGAAAAACTGTTTTAT. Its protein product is CASSAAAGHEKLFY.

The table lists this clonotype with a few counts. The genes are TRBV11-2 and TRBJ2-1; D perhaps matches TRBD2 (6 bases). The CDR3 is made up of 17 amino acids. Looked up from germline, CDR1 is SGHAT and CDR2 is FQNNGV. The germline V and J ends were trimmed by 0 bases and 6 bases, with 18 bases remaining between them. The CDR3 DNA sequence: TGTGCCAGCAGCTTAGATGGGGTCACGGGACTCCTCAATGAGCAGTTCTTC. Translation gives CASSLDGVTGLLNEQFF.

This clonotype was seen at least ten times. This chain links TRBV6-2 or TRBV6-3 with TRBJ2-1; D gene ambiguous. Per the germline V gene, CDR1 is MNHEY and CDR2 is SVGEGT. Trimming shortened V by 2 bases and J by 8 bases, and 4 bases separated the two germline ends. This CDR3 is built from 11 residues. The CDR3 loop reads CASSYPDEQFF. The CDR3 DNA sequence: TGTGCCAGCAGTTACCCCGATGAGCAGTTCTTC.

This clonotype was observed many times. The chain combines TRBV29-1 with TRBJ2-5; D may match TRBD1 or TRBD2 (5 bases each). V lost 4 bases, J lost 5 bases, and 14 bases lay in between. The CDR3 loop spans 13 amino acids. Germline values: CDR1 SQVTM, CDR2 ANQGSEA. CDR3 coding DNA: TGCAGCGTTGCCCCAGGGAGCAAGGAGACCCAGTACTTC. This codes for CSVAPGSKETQYF.